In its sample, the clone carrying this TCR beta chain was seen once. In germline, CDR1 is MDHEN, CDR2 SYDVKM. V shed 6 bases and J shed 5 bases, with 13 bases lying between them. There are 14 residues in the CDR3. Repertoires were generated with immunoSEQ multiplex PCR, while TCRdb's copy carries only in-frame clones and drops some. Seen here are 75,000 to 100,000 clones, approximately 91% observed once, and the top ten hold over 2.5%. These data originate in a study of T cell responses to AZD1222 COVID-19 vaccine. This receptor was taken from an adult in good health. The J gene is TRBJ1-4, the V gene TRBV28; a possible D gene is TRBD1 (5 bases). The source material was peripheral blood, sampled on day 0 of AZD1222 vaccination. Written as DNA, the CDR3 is TGTGCCAGCAGCCAACCGACAGCAAATGAAAAACTGTTTTTT. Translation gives CASSQPTANEKLFF.